Below, 7 T cell receptor beta chains from the same sample are listed, as sequenced in a study of blood T cells in healthy people across ages. A second roughly 6 to 11 cycle PCR used barcoded and J-beta primers. TCRdb recomputed calls from the 5' RACE reads with MiXCR, one row per CDR3 protein. This sample carries more than 600,000 distinct CDR3 sequences, about 25% of them seen once, and the ten largest clones take 9.4%. The data also belong to a second study, concerning T cells of mothers and their children.

Input material: blood. These receptors all come from a boy aged 5 to 17 in good health.

The CDR3 nucleotides are TGCAGTGCTAGATACTCCGGGACAGGGGTTGGCTACACCTTC. Translated: CSARYSGTGVGYTF. The rearrangement joins TRBV20-1 to TRBJ1-2; 10 nucleotides line up with TRBD1. V gave up 2 bases and J gave up 7 bases; unmatched junction bases: 7. Germline lookup yields CDR1 DFQATT and CDR2 SNEGSKA (reference sequence). CDR3 length: 14 residues.

This chain links TRBV20-1 with TRBJ2-1; D not resolved. With 6 bases removed from V and 5 bases from J, the gap between germline ends came to 5 bases. The CDR3 runs to 10 residues. Looked up from germline, CDR1 is DFQATT and CDR2 is SNEGSKA (reference sequence). Here the CDR3 reads CSAMDNEQFF. The CDR3, as DNA: TGCAGTGCGATGGACAATGAGCAGTTCTTC.

This clonotype has more than one count but fewer than ten. The rearrangement joins TRBV7-2 to TRBJ1-2; 7 bases align to TRBD1. Germline V gives CDR1 SGHTA, CDR2 FQGNSA. The CDR3 is 14 amino acids. The V gene end was trimmed by 4 bases and the J gene end by 0 bases; junction bases not matched to a gene: 2. The CDR3 DNA reads TGTGCCAGCAGCTCGGGACAGTCTAACTATGGCTACACCTTC. Encoded protein: CASSSGQSNYGYTF.

The sample holds a few counts of this clonotype. The chain couples TRBV7-9 to TRBJ2-7; possibly TRBD1 for D (6 bases). The CDR3 runs 14 residues. V was cut by 4 bases and J by 3 bases, with 13 bases left in between. Germline lookup yields CDR1 SEHNR and CDR2 FQNEAQ (reference sequence). The CDR3 spells CASSSRDTHYEQYF. The CDR3 region has the DNA TGTGCCAGCAGCTCCCGGGACACCCACTACGAGCAGTACTTC.

The V gene is TRBV5-6, the J gene TRBJ1-6; TRBD1 is a possible D gene (6 bases). Germline CDR1 is SGHDT and CDR2 is YYEEEE. The CDR3 extends over 13 amino acids. V lost 5 bases and J lost 8, with 11 bases in between. The CDR3, as DNA: TGTGCCAGCAGACTACACAGGGATTCACCCCTCCACTTT. Protein sequence: CASRLHRDSPLHF.

This clonotype showed up just a few times. The J gene is TRBJ2-7, the V gene TRBV29-1; maybe TRBD2 (7 bases). V lost 3 bases and J 3 bases, leaving 12 bases between the germline ends. In germline, CDR1 is SQVTM, CDR2 ANQGSEA. This CDR3 comprises 13 residues. The chain's CDR3 is CSVEGGHFYEQYF. The CDR3 DNA is TGCAGCGTTGAGGGGGGGCACTTCTACGAGCAGTACTTC.

The CDR3 reads CASSPSWRGPGNEQFF. CDR3 sequence (DNA): TGTGCCAGCAGCCCAAGTTGGCGGGGTCCGGGCAATGAGCAGTTCTTC. This chain links TRBV7-3 with TRBJ2-1, with D tentatively TRBD2 (6 bases). There are 16 residues in the CDR3. CDR1 SGHTA and CDR2 FQGTGA come from the germline V gene. The V and J ends lost 5 bases and 6 bases respectively, with 20 bases between them.